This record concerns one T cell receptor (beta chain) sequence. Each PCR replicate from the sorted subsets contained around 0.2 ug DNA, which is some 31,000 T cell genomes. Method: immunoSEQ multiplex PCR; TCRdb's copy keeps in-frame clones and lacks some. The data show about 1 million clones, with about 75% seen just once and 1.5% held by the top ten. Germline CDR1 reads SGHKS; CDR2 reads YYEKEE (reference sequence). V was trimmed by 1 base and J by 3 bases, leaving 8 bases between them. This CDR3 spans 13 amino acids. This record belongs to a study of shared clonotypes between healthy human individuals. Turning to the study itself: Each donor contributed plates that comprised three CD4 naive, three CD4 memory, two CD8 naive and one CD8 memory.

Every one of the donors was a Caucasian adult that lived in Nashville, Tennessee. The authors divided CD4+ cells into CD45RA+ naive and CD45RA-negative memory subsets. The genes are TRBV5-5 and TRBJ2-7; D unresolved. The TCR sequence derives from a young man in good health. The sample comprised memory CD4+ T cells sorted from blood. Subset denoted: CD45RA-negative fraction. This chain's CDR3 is CASSLQENYEQYF. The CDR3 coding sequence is TGTGCCAGCAGCTTGCAAGAAAACTACGAGCAGTACTTC.